Sequencing of this T cell receptor (beta chain) was carried out in a study of CD8+CD57+ T cells in acquired aplastic anemia. Points from the study as a whole: Patients and controls turned out to have 25 to 30 CD8+ CDR3 sequences in common.

Investigators profiled TCR beta VDJ and CDR3 from genomic DNA template. TCRdb re-called the reads through MiXCR, storing one row per CDR3 protein. Of 400,000 to 500,000 distinct CDR3 sequences listed, 55% to 70% were seen once; the top ten hold under 4.5%. To note about this clonotype: Its antigen is still unknown.

This TCR was sampled from a human donor in good health, serving as a control. The sample was sorted CD4+, CD8+, or CD8+CD57+ T cells (not recorded which) from PBMCs.

CDR3 nucleotide sequence: TGCAGTGCTCACCACGCCATATATTTT. It codes for CSAHHAIYF. The V gene is TRBV20-1, the J gene TRBJ1-3, with D hard to call. There are 9 residues in the CDR3. In germline, CDR1 is DFQATT, CDR2 SNEGSKA (reference sequence). Trimming removed 5 bases from V and 11 bases from J, with 7 bases in between.